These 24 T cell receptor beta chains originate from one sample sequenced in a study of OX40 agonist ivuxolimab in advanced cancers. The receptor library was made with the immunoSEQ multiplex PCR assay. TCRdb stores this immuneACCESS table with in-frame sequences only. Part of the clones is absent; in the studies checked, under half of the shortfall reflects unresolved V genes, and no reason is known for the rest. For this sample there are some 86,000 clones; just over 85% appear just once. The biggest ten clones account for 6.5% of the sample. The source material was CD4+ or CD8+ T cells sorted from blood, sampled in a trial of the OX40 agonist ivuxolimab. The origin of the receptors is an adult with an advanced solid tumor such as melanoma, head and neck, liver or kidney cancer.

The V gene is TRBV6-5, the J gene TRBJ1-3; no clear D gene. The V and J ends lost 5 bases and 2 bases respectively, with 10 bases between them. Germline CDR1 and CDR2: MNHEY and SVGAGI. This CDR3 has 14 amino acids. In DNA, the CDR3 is TGTGCCAGCAGTGCGGACGGTGCTGGAAACACCATATATTTT. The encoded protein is CASSADGAGNTIYF.

As DNA, the CDR3 is TGTGCCAGAGCCCACTCCCTCACAGATACGCAGTATTTT. This encodes CARAHSLTDTQYF. The chain carries TRBV30 and TRBJ2-3, with no clear D. This CDR3 is 13 amino acids long. Germline V gives CDR1 GTSNPN, CDR2 SVGIG (reference sequence). V was cut by 8 bases and J by 2 bases, with 14 bases left in between.

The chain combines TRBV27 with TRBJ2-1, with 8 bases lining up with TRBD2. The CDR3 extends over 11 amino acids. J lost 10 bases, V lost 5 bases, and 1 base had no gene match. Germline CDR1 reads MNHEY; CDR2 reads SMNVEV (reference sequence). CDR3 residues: CASSVAGEQFF. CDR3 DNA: TGTGCCAGCAGTGTAGCGGGGGAGCAGTTCTTC.

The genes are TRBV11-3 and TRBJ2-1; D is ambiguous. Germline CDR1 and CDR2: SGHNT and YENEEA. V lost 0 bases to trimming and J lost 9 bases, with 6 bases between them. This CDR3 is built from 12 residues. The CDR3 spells CASSLDRVEQFF. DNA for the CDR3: TGTGCCAGCAGCTTAGATCGGGTTGAGCAGTTCTTC.

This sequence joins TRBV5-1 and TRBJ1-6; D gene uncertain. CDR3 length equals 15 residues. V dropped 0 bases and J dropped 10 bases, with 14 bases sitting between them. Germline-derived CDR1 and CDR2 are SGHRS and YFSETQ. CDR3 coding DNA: TGCGCCAGCAGCTTGGAAGTTGGTTTCCAATCACCCCTCCACTTT. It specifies CASSLEVGFQSPLHF.

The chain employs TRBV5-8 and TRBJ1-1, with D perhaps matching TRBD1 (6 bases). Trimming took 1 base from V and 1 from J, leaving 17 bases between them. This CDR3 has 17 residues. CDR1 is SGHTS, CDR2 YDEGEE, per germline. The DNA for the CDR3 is TGTGCCAGCAGCTTGTACGGTATCCGGGACAAGAACACTGAAGCTTTCTTT. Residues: CASSLYGIRDKNTEAFF.

The CDR3 nucleotides read TGCGCCAGCAGCCCGCACAGGGGGTACGGGAACACTGAAGCTTTCTTT. This translates into CASSPHRGYGNTEAFF. The rearrangement joins TRBV4-1 to TRBJ1-1; 8 bases match TRBD1. The junction had 8 bases not matched to a gene; V was cut back by 4 bases and J by 1 base. The CDR3 consists of 16 residues. CDR1 is MGHRA, CDR2 YSYEKL, per germline.

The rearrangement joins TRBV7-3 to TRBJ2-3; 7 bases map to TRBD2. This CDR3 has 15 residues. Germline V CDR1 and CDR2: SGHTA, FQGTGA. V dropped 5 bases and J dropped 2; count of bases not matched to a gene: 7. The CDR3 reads CASSLDSGYTDTQYF. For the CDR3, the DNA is TGTGCCAGCAGCCTGGATAGCGGGTACACAGATACGCAGTATTTT.

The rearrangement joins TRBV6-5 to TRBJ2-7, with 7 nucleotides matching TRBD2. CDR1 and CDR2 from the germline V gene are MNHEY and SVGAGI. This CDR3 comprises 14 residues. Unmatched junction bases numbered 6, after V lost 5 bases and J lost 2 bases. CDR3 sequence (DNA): TGTGCCAGCAGTAAAGGACGGGGGGCCTACGAGCAGTACTTC. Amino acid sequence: CASSKGRGAYEQYF.

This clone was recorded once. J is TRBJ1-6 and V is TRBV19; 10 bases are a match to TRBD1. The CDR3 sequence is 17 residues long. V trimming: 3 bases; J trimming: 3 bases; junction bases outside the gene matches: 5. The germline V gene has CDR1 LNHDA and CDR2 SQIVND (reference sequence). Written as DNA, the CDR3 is TGTGCCAGTAGTATTTGGACAGGGGGAGACTATAATTCACCCCTCCACTTT. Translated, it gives CASSIWTGGDYNSPLHF.

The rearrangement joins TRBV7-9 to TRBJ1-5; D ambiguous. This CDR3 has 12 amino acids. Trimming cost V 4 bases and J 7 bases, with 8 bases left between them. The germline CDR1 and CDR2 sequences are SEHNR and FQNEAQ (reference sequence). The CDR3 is CASSYEGQPQHF. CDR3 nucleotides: TGTGCCAGCAGCTACGAGGGCCAGCCCCAGCATTTT.

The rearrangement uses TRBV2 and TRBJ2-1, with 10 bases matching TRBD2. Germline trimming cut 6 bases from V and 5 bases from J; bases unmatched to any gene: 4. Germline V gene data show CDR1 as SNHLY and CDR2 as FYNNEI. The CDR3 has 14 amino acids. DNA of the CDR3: TGTGCCAGCAGACTAGCGGGAAAGGACAATGAGCAGTTCTTC. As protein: CASRLAGKDNEQFF.

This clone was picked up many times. The CDR3 DNA sequence: TGTGCCAGCATCGGTTCAGGCAGGAACTCCATGAACACTGAAGCTTTCTTT. The encoded protein is CASIGSGRNSMNTEAFF. The V gene is TRBV27, the J gene TRBJ1-1; D is unclear. This CDR3 has 17 amino acids. Germline-derived CDR1 and CDR2 are MNHEY and SMNVEV (reference sequence). V shed 7 bases and J shed 0 bases, with 21 bases lying between them.

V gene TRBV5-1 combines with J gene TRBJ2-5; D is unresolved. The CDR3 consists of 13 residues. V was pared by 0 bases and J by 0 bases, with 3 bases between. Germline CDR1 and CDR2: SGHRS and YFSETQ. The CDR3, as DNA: TGCGCCAGCAGCTTGGCGTACCAAGAGACCCAGTACTTC. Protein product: CASSLAYQETQYF.

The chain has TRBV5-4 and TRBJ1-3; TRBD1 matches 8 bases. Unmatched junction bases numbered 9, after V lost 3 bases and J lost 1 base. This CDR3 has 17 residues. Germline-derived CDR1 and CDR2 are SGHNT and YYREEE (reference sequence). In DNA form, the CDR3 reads TGTGCCAGCAGCTCGAATCCACAGGGGGGGTCTGGAAACACCATATATTTT. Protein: CASSSNPQGGSGNTIYF.

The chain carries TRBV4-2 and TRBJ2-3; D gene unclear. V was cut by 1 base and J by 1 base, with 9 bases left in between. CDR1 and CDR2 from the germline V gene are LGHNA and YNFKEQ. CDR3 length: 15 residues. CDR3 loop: CASSQVRGRTDTQYF. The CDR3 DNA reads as TGTGCCAGCAGCCAAGTAAGAGGACGCACAGATACGCAGTATTTT.

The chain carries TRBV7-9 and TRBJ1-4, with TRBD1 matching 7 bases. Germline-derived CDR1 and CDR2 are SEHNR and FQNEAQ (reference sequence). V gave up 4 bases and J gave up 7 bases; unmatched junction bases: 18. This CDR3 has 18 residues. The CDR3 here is CASSSVHRQGGEGEKLFF. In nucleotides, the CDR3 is TGTGCCAGCAGCTCCGTACACCGACAGGGTGGGGAAGGTGAAAAACTGTTTTTT.

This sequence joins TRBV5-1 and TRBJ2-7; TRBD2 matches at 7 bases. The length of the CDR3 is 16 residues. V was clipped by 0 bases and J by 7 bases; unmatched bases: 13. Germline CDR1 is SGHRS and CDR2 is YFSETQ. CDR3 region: CASSLGVAGPAGEQYF. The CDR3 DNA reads TGCGCCAGCAGCTTGGGGGTAGCGGGCCCTGCCGGGGAGCAGTACTTC.

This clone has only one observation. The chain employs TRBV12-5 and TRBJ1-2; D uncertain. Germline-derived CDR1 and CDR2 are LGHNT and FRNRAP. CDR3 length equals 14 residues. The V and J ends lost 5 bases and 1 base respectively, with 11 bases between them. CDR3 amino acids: CASGQNDGNYGYTF. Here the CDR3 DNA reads TGTGCTAGTGGTCAAAACGACGGTAACTATGGCTACACCTTC.

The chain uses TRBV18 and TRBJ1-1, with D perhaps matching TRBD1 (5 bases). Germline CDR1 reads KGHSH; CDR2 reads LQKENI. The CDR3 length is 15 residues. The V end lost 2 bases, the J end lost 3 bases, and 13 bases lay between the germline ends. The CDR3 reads CASSPSLWGDTEAFF. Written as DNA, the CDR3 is TGTGCCAGCTCACCATCCCTGTGGGGGGACACTGAAGCTTTCTTT.

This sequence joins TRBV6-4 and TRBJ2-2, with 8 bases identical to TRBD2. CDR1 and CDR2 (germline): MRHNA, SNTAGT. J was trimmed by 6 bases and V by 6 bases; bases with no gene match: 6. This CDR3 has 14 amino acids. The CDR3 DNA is TGTGCCAGCAGGCCGGGACTAGGGGCCGGGGAGCTGTTTTTT. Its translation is CASRPGLGAGELFF.

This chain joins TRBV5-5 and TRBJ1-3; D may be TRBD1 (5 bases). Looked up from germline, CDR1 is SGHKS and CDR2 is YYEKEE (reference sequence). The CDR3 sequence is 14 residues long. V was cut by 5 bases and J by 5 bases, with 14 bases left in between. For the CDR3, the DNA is TGTGCCAGCAGTCTGGGGGACTTTAGAAACACCATATATTTT. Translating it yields CASSLGDFRNTIYF.

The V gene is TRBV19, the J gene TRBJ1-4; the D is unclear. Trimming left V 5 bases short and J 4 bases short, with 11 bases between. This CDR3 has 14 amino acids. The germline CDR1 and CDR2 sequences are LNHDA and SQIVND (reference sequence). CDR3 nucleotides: TGTGCCAGTAGTGAGAGGCAGAGTAATGAAAAACTGTTTTTT. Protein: CASSERQSNEKLFF.

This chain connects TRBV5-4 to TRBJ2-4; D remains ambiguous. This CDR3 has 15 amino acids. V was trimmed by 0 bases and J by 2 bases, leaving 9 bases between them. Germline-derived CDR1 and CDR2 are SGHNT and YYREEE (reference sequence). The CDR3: CASSLAGRSKNIQYF. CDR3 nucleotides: TGTGCCAGCAGCTTGGCCGGACGGTCCAAAAACATTCAGTACTTC.